This is a list of T cell receptor beta chains from one sample in a study of early T cells in non-severe SARS-CoV-2 infection. A single record per CDR3 protein comes from TCRdb applying MiXCR to the 5' RACE reads. The table records some 76,000 distinct CDR3 sequences, about 14% of them present only once. What was sequenced was whole blood. The receptors come from an adult who was a healthcare worker with PCR-confirmed SARS-CoV-2 infection or an uninfected control (not recorded which). Each CDR3 is given without its conserved first and last residue. D genes are given only for firm matches. For some rows the clone size is stated as once, few or many, or as a class when expanded; others skip it.

size	V	J	D	CDR3
.	TRBV20-1	TRBJ2-2	.	SARDAVSGRIGELF
medium-sized	TRBV7-9	TRBJ2-2	.	ASSPAGPDTGELF
.	TRBV6-5	TRBJ2-1	.	ASSLGQGNEQF
few	TRBV12-3/TRBV12-4	TRBJ1-1	.	ASPQVGESPY
.	TRBV5-1	TRBJ2-3	.	ASSLRIGDTQY
.	TRBV2	TRBJ1-1	.	ASTTGLQGSTEAF
once	TRBV4-1	TRBJ2-2	.	ASSPERDGGLF
few	TRBV18	TRBJ2-3	.	ASSPKDIPSTDTQY
.	TRBV6-4	TRBJ2-1	TRBD2	ASSASLAGGVNEQF
.	TRBV5-6	TRBJ1-5	.	ASSLGQDNQPQH
.	TRBV29-1	TRBJ1-2	TRBD1	SVRDRVLTNYGYT
once	TRBV7-2	TRBJ1-5	TRBD1	ASSDDRGYQPQH
.	TRBV6-5	TRBJ2-1	.	ASSQEGTALYNEQF
few	TRBV6-5	TRBJ1-1	TRBD1	ASRVGGGGTEAF
many	TRBV7-8	TRBJ2-7	.	ASSLGPPGESSYEQY
.	TRBV7-2	TRBJ2-3	TRBD1	ASSLGPQGADTQY
many	TRBV29-1	TRBJ1-4	TRBD1	SVEGGQGSGIEKLF